These 20 T cell receptor beta chains originate from one sample sequenced in a study of CD8 T cells in Susac syndrome. RNA amounts of about 0.5 to 1 ug underwent reverse transcription with random hexamers. A single record per CDR3 protein comes from TCRdb applying MiXCR to the immunoSEQ multiplex PCR reads. This table has about 140,000 distinct CDR3 sequences, approximately 95% appearing once. Sequencing input: CD8+ T cells from PBMCs. These receptors were collected from a human donor in good health.

V is TRBV2 and J is TRBJ2-7, with D perhaps matching TRBD1 or TRBD2 (5 bases each). The CDR3 is 13 amino acids. CDR1 is SNHLY, CDR2 FYNNEI, per germline. V lost 7 bases, J lost 7 bases, and 17 bases lay in between. CDR3 amino acids: CASTLGASFEQYF. CDR3 DNA: TGTGCCAGCACCCTCGGGGCCTCATTTGAGCAGTACTTC.

The V and J genes are TRBV3-1 and TRBJ1-1, with 8 bases that match TRBD1. J lost 5 bases, V lost 2 bases, and 4 bases had no gene match. Germline CDR1 and CDR2: LGHDT and YNNKEL (reference sequence). The CDR3 contains 14 residues. CDR3 loop: CASSQSTGETEAFF. The CDR3 DNA reads as TGTGCCAGCAGCCAATCGACAGGGGAAACTGAAGCTTTCTTT.

The V gene is TRBV7-2, the J gene TRBJ2-7; D gene unclear. The CDR3 contains 13 residues. V gave up 5 bases and J gave up 5 bases, with 13 bases separating them. Germline CDR1 is SGHTA and CDR2 is FQGNSA. CDR3 DNA sequence: TGTGCCAGCAGCCCGTACCTTGGGCACGAGCAGTACTTC. It codes for CASSPYLGHEQYF.

This clonotype came up once. The rearrangement uses TRBV7-9 and TRBJ1-5; D is uncertain. Trimming cost V 2 bases and J 6 bases, with 8 bases left between them. This CDR3 is 13 amino acids long. Germline-derived CDR1 and CDR2 are SEHNR and FQNEAQ (reference sequence). The CDR3 DNA reads TGTGCCAGCAGCTTAACTGCGGGTCAGCCCCAGCATTTT. It is translated as CASSLTAGQPQHF.

V and J are TRBV7-9 and TRBJ2-1, with 10 bases identical to TRBD2. Germline V lookup: CDR1 SEHNR, CDR2 FQNEAQ (reference sequence). V lost 7 bases and J lost 8; bases outside the gene matches: 14. The CDR3 contains 16 residues. This CDR3 reads CASTHLAGEAPDEQFF. DNA for the CDR3: TGTGCCAGCACTCACCTAGCGGGAGAAGCGCCAGATGAGCAGTTCTTC.

The chain combines TRBV30 with TRBJ1-1; 7 nucleotides match TRBD1. This CDR3 contains 15 residues. The ends lost 8 bases at V and 0 bases at J; junction bases unmatched: 12. Germline V gives CDR1 GTSNPN, CDR2 SVGIG (reference sequence). The CDR3 nucleotides read TGTGCCGGGACAGTCCTTACAGATTTGAACACTGAAGCTTTCTTT. It specifies CAGTVLTDLNTEAFF.

This sequence joins TRBV29-1 and TRBJ2-1; the match to TRBD2 covers 11 bases. Germline V lookup: CDR1 SQVTM, CDR2 ANQGSEA. This CDR3 spans 13 amino acids. Trimming at V came to 8 bases and at J to 3 bases, leaving 3 bases not matched to a gene. The CDR3 is CSSGLADYNEQFF. CDR3 sequence (DNA): TGCAGCTCGGGACTAGCGGACTACAATGAGCAGTTCTTC.

This chain connects TRBV28 to TRBJ2-5, with a weak D call TRBD2 (6 bases). Trimming shortened V by 6 bases and J by 2 bases, and 10 bases separated the two germline ends. The germline CDR1 and CDR2 sequences are MDHEN and SYDVKM. CDR3 size: 13 residues. DNA of the CDR3: TGTGCCAGCAGCCCGGCGGGGCAAGAGACCCAGTACTTC. This encodes CASSPAGQETQYF.

This clonotype was detected only once. V gene TRBV7-8 combines with J gene TRBJ2-7; TRBD2 is a possible D gene (7 bases). The germline gives CDR1 SGHVS, CDR2 FQNEAQ. The CDR3 covers 15 residues. Trimming removed 4 bases at V and 5 bases at J, with 18 bases between. CDR3 in amino acids: CASSSGGRVSNEQYF. The CDR3 DNA follows: TGTGCCAGCAGCTCCGGGGGGCGGGTGTCAAACGAGCAGTACTTC.

The V gene is TRBV27, the J gene TRBJ2-1, with 11 nucleotides matching TRBD2. After removal of 5 bases from V and 6 bases from J, the junction contained 6 bases not matched to a gene. Germline V gene data show CDR1 as MNHEY and CDR2 as SMNVEV (reference sequence). The CDR3 sequence is 15 residues long. This chain's CDR3 is CASSPPSGRFNEQFF. CDR3 DNA: TGTGCCAGCAGTCCTCCTAGCGGGAGGTTCAATGAGCAGTTCTTC.

The chain links TRBV15 to TRBJ1-5; D perhaps matches TRBD1 (6 bases). Germline CDR1 LNHNV, CDR2 YYDKDF (reference sequence). V lost 0 bases, J lost 4 bases, and 10 bases lay in between. This CDR3 has 15 amino acids. The CDR3 loop reads CATSRDRQVNQPQHF. In nucleotides, the CDR3 is TGTGCCACCAGCAGAGATCGACAGGTGAATCAGCCCCAGCATTTT.

In this sample, this clonotype turned up once. The CDR3 sequence: CASSYLKGQIGAEQYF. CDR3 bases: TGTGCCAGCAGTTACTTGAAGGGCCAAATTGGGGCCGAGCAGTACTTC. This chain connects TRBV6-5 to TRBJ2-7; possibly TRBD1 for D (5 bases). Germline V CDR1 and CDR2: MNHEY, SVGAGI. V shed 1 base and J shed 6 bases, with 19 bases lying between them. The CDR3 has 16 residues.

This chain connects TRBV28 to TRBJ1-1; D gene ambiguous. From germline, CDR1 is MDHEN and CDR2 SYDVKM. The CDR3 runs 13 residues. The ends were cut back, 1 base at V and 7 bases at J, with 10 bases in the middle. CDR3 in amino acids: CASSLSTDNEAFF. The CDR3 DNA follows: TGTGCCAGCAGTTTATCCACAGACAATGAAGCTTTCTTT.

In its sample, this clonotype was seen once. V usage is TRBV12-3 or TRBV12-4 and J usage is TRBJ2-7, with 8 bases identical to TRBD2. The CDR3 consists of 13 residues. The V and J ends lost 5 bases and 7 bases, in that order; junction bases with no gene match: 7. The CDR3, as DNA: TGTGCCAGCAGTAGCGGGAGTGGTGGGGAGCAGTACTTC. It codes for CASSSGSGGEQYF.

This chain uses TRBV2 with TRBJ2-1, with 8 bases fitting TRBD2. Germline CDR1 reads SNHLY; CDR2 reads FYNNEI. This CDR3 is 14 amino acids long. Germline trimming cut 7 bases from V and 4 bases from J; bases unmatched to any gene: 6. The CDR3 region has the DNA TGTGCCAGCAAGGCGGGAGGATTATACAATGAGCAGTTCTTC. Encoded protein: CASKAGGLYNEQFF. Full variable domain (missing parts from reference TRBV2 and TRBJ2-1): EPEVTQTPSHQVTQMGQEVILRCVPISNHLYFYWYRQILGQKVEFLVSFYNNEISEKSEIFDDQFSVERPDGSNFTLKIRSTKLEDSAMYFCASKAGGLYNEQFFGPGTRLTVL.

V usage is TRBV27 and J usage is TRBJ1-2, with 9 bases aligning to TRBD1. The CDR3 is made up of 17 amino acids. Germline loops: CDR1 MNHEY, CDR2 SMNVEV (reference sequence). V shed 6 bases, J shed 4 bases, and the junction held 15 bases outside the gene matches. The CDR3 DNA follows: TGTGCCAGCAGGGAGGACAGGGGAGGGGGAACCGCCTATGGCTACACCTTC. Translation gives CASREDRGGGTAYGYTF.

V and J are TRBV30 and TRBJ2-5; perhaps TRBD2 as D (5 bases). CDR1 is GTSNPN and CDR2 is SVGIG in the germline V gene (reference sequence). This CDR3 spans 12 amino acids. The ends were cut back, 0 bases at V and 5 bases at J, with 7 bases in the middle. CDR3 coding DNA: TGTGCCTGGAGTGTCCCGGGGGAGACCCAGTACTTC. The encoded protein is CAWSVPGETQYF.

The chain links TRBV6-6 to TRBJ2-1; D uncertain. The germline CDR1 and CDR2 sequences are MNHNY and SVGAGI (reference sequence). The CDR3 is made up of 10 amino acids. The V gene lost 6 bases and the J gene lost 4 bases, with 1 base spanning the gap. The CDR3 is CASRYNEQFF. CDR3 coding DNA: TGTGCCAGCAGGTACAATGAGCAGTTCTTC.

The V gene is TRBV9, the J gene TRBJ2-1; 8 nucleotides agree with TRBD1. Germline-derived CDR1 and CDR2 are SGDLS and YYNGEE. CDR3 length: 15 residues. V was pared by 4 bases and J by 2 bases, with 5 bases of the junction left unmatched. The CDR3: CASSLGTGPYNEQFF. CDR3 DNA sequence: TGTGCCAGCAGCTTAGGGACAGGTCCCTACAATGAGCAGTTCTTC.

The chain couples TRBV11-2 to TRBJ2-1, with a tentative D call TRBD2 (5 bases). The CDR3 sequence is 14 residues long. The germline CDR1 and CDR2 sequences are SGHAT and FQNNGV. V lost 1 base and J 12 bases, leaving 16 bases between the germline ends. The CDR3 DNA sequence: TGTGCCAGCAGCTTAGTGGTGGTGTCCGGGATGCAGTTCTTC. Protein product: CASSLVVVSGMQFF.